These 29 T cell receptor beta chains originate from one sample sequenced in a study of blood T cell repertoires in COVID-19. Measured with immunoSEQ multiplex PCR; TCRdb has only the in-frame clones, and not every one. This sample carries some 130,000 clones, 75% to 90% of them seen once, and the ten largest clones take less than 20%. Sequencing input: peripheral blood. The receptors were gathered from a man in his fifties or sixties with active or convalescent COVID-19.

The V gene is TRBV18, the J gene TRBJ2-7; D is ambiguous. The CDR3 consists of 14 residues. V dropped 0 bases and J dropped 3 bases, with 9 bases sitting between them. CDR1 is KGHSH, CDR2 LQKENI, per germline. CDR3 nucleotides: TGTGCCAGCTCACCACCGAGGTCCCGCTACGAGCAGTACTTC. Its translation is CASSPPRSRYEQYF. Full variable domain (rest looked up from reference TRBV18 and TRBJ2-7): NAGVMQNPRHLVRRRGQEARLRCSPMKGHSHVYWYRQLPEEGLKFMVYLQKENIIDESGMPKERFSAEFPKEGPSILRIQQVVRGDSAAYFCASSPPRSRYEQYFGPGTRLTVT.

The rearrangement uses TRBV27 and TRBJ1-1, with a possible D match to TRBD1 (5 bases). The CDR3 length is 17 residues. The V gene's germline CDR1 is MNHEY and CDR2 SMNVEV (reference sequence). Trimming pared 3 bases from V and 4 bases from J, leaving 21 bases between. This CDR3 reads CASSLHRRVGSGTEAFF. For the CDR3, the DNA is TGTGCCAGCAGTTTGCACAGGCGAGTCGGTTCGGGCACTGAAGCTTTCTTT.

CDR3 coding DNA: TGTGCCAGCAGCCGGGGGTTCGGTGAAGCTTTCTTT. Protein: CASSRGFGEAFF. The chain is built from TRBV11-3 and TRBJ1-1, with D perhaps matching TRBD1 (5 bases). V lost 5 bases, J lost 7 bases, and 11 bases lay in between. CDR3 length: 12 residues. Germline V gives CDR1 SGHNT, CDR2 YENEEA.

The rearrangement joins TRBV3-1 (or the pseudogene TRBV3-2) to TRBJ1-3; no firm D call. V was clipped by 1 base and J by 1 base, with 5 bases between them. The CDR3 extends over 14 amino acids. The V gene's germline CDR1 is LGHDT and CDR2 YNNKEL (reference sequence). Here the CDR3 reads CASSQGASGNTIYF. CDR3 DNA: TGTGCCAGCAGCCAAGGGGCGTCTGGAAACACCATATATTTT.

The V and J genes are TRBV11-2 and TRBJ2-4; 9 nucleotides agree with TRBD1. Germline CDR1 is SGHAT and CDR2 is FQNNGV. Losses at the gene ends were 5 bases for V and 1 base for J; bases not matched to a gene: 15. The CDR3 runs to 19 residues. The CDR3 DNA reads as TGTGCCAGCAGCCCTCACCACGGGACAGGGACCTTGGCCAAAAACATTCAGTACTTC. Encoded protein: CASSPHHGTGTLAKNIQYF.

CDR3: CASSLLVLAHEQYF. For the CDR3, the DNA is TGTGCCAGCAGCTTATTGGTCTTAGCCCACGAGCAGTACTTC. The chain is built from TRBV11-2 and TRBJ2-7; D ambiguous. Trimming took 2 bases from V and 5 from J, leaving 13 bases between them. The CDR3 is 14 residues long. CDR1 is SGHAT and CDR2 is FQNNGV in the germline V gene.

Here the CDR3 DNA reads TGTGCCAGCAGTCGGATGCCGACAGGGCACACCTTC. Its protein product is CASSRMPTGHTF. The chain carries TRBV12-3 or TRBV12-4 and TRBJ1-2; 7 bases are a match to TRBD1. The CDR3 length is 12 residues. V lost 5 bases and J lost 12; bases outside the gene matches: 9.

To note about this clone: A junction boundary mismatches the germline segment, possibly from a read error. The V and J genes are TRBV5-4 and TRBJ2-7; TRBD1 aligns across 8 bases. The CDR3 is 12 residues long. Per the germline V gene, CDR1 is SGHNT and CDR2 is YYREEE (reference sequence). The CDR3 nucleotides read TGTGCCAGCAGCTTGCCGGACAGGGTAAAAACCTTC. As protein: CASSLPDRVKTF.

The V call is TRBV5-6, the J call TRBJ2-1, with D unresolved. The V and J ends lost 2 bases and 4 bases respectively, with 7 bases between them. The CDR3 totals 13 residues. Germline V gene lookup returns CDR1 SGHDT and CDR2 YYEEEE. DNA of the CDR3: TGTGCCAGCAGCTTATGGCAGTACAATGAGCAGTTCTTC. Its translation is CASSLWQYNEQFF.

The chain joins TRBV4-3 to TRBJ2-2; D is perhaps TRBD2 (6 bases). The CDR3 totals 16 residues. Trimming removed 0 bases at V and 0 bases at J, with 8 bases between. Germline-derived CDR1 and CDR2 are LGHNA and YSLEER. The CDR3 region is CASSQESGANTGELFF. CDR3 in DNA: TGCGCCAGCAGCCAAGAATCGGGGGCGAACACCGGGGAGCTGTTTTTT.

This chain uses TRBV7-2 with TRBJ2-5; 14 bases are a match to TRBD2. Germline trimming cut 4 bases from V and 4 bases from J; bases unmatched to any gene: 5. This CDR3 is built from 16 residues. Germline CDR1 and CDR2: SGHTA and FQGNSA. The CDR3 DNA is TGTGCCAGCAGCTATGGACTAGCGGGGGGCTTAGAGACCCAGTACTTC. It translates to CASSYGLAGGLETQYF.

CDR3 bases: TGTGCCAGCAGCTTAGTGCGTGCAGGCAACTATGGCTACACCTTC. Amino acids: CASSLVRAGNYGYTF. The chain is built from TRBV7-2 and TRBJ1-2; D gene uncertain. CDR1 is SGHTA and CDR2 is FQGNSA in the germline V gene. Trimming shortened V by 1 base and J by 2 bases, and 11 bases separated the two germline ends. The CDR3 is made up of 15 amino acids.

The rearrangement links TRBV30 to TRBJ2-4; a weak D match, TRBD2 (6 bases). V lost 3 bases to trimming and J lost 0 bases, with 15 bases between them. This CDR3 region has 16 residues. In germline, CDR1 is GTSNPN, CDR2 SVGIG (reference sequence). The DNA of the CDR3 is TGTGCCTGGAGCGCGCGGGGAGAGCCAGCCAAAAACATTCAGTACTTC. It encodes CAWSARGEPAKNIQYF.

The chain is built from TRBV6-5 and TRBJ1-5; 9 nucleotides match TRBD1. Germline values: CDR1 MNHEY, CDR2 SVGAGI. V was clipped by 8 bases and J by 4 bases; unmatched bases: 6. CDR3 length equals 14 residues. For the CDR3, the DNA is TGTGCCAGCCAAAAGACAGGGGGGAATCAGCCCCAGCATTTT. This encodes CASQKTGGNQPQHF.

The CDR3: CASSSQVDNEQFF. The CDR3 bases are TGCGCCAGCAGCTCCCAGGTGGACAATGAGCAGTTCTTC. The V and J genes are TRBV5-1 and TRBJ2-1; no definite D call. Trimming pared 3 bases from V and 5 bases from J, leaving 9 bases between. The CDR3 is 13 residues long. Germline CDR1 and CDR2: SGHRS and YFSETQ.

Here the CDR3 reads CASSQDSGVTSMNTEAFF. CDR3 nucleotide sequence: TGCGCCAGCAGCCAAGACTCCGGGGTTACTAGCATGAACACTGAAGCTTTCTTT. The rearrangement uses TRBV4-3 and TRBJ1-1; D gene unclear. From germline, CDR1 is LGHNA and CDR2 YSLEER. The V end lost 0 bases, the J end lost 0 bases, and 17 bases lay between the germline ends. This CDR3 has 18 residues.

V usage is TRBV5-8 and J usage is TRBJ1-5; D is perhaps TRBD1 (5 bases). CDR3 length: 13 residues. V was shortened by 0 bases and J by 11 bases, with 12 bases between the two germline ends. The germline CDR1 and CDR2 sequences are SGHTS and YDEGEE. The CDR3 DNA follows: TGTGCCAGCAGCTTGGCCGTTCGGGGGTCCCAGCATTTT. This translates into CASSLAVRGSQHF. The full variable domain, completed using reference TRBV5-8 and TRBJ1-5, is EAGVTQSPTHLIKTRGQQATLRCSPISGHTSVYWYQQALGLGLQFLLWYDEGEERNRGNFPPRFSGRQFPNYSSELNVNALELEDSALYLCASSLAVRGSQHFGDGTRLSIL.

The table lists this clone with a count of one. This sequence joins TRBV19 and TRBJ1-3; perhaps TRBD1 as D (5 bases). V was clipped by 4 bases and J by 0 bases, with 13 bases between them. This CDR3 comprises 16 residues. Germline CDR1 is LNHDA and CDR2 is SQIVND (reference sequence). CDR3 in amino acids: CASSTQGFSSGNTIYF. CDR3 coding DNA: TGTGCCAGTAGTACCCAGGGATTCAGCTCTGGAAACACCATATATTTT.

Here the CDR3 reads CASSLKGFGGELFF. The CDR3 DNA sequence: TGTGCCAGCAGTTTAAAGGGGTTCGGCGGGGAGCTGTTTTTT. The chain uses TRBV28 and TRBJ2-2, with a tentative D call TRBD1 (5 bases). V was clipped by 2 bases and J by 7 bases, with 11 bases between them. Germline V gene sequence: CDR1 MDHEN, CDR2 SYDVKM. CDR3 length: 14 residues.

The rearrangement joins TRBV28 to TRBJ2-7; no clear D gene. Germline CDR1 and CDR2: MDHEN and SYDVKM. Trimming stripped 5 bases from V and 7 bases from J, with 9 bases between. The length of the CDR3 is 11 residues. The DNA of the CDR3 is TGTGCCAGCAGTACCTTGGCTGAGCAGTACTTC. Translation gives CASSTLAEQYF.

J is TRBJ2-1 and V is TRBV5-6; D perhaps matches TRBD2 (5 bases). The CDR3 runs to 14 residues. V lost 4 bases, J lost 9 bases, and 17 bases lay in between. Germline V CDR1 and CDR2: SGHDT, YYEEEE. CDR3 sequence (DNA): TGTGCCAGCAGCCTGAGGACGGGAAACAGTGAGCAGTTCTTC. Translating it yields CASSLRTGNSEQFF.

The V call is TRBV10-1, the J call TRBJ2-3, with TRBD2 identical over 12 bases. V trimming: 2 bases; J trimming: 10 bases; junction bases outside the gene matches: 4. Per germline, CDR1 WNHNN and CDR2 SYGVQD (reference sequence). The CDR3 is 14 residues long. The CDR3 region is CASSERTSGTPQYF. The CDR3 DNA reads TGCGCCAGCAGTGAGAGGACTAGCGGGACTCCGCAGTATTTT.

The V gene is TRBV14, the J gene TRBJ2-5; D gene uncertain. This CDR3 region has 15 residues. The V gene lost 0 bases and the J gene lost 7 bases, with 15 bases spanning the gap. Germline V gene data show CDR1 as SGHDN and CDR2 as FVKESK. The CDR3 coding sequence is TGTGCCAGCAGCCAAGACTTGGGCAGCCTGGGGACCCAGTACTTC. This translates into CASSQDLGSLGTQYF.

The chain joins TRBV9 to TRBJ2-3; 9 bases fit TRBD1. With V trimmed by 6 bases and J by 3 bases, 8 bases remained unmatched. CDR1 is SGDLS, CDR2 YYNGEE, per germline. The CDR3 consists of 15 residues. The CDR3 nucleotides are TGTGCCAGCACCCACAGGGGGCAAGGTACAGATACGCAGTATTTT. Translating gives CASTHRGQGTDTQYF.

Here the CDR3 reads CSASEVRIKTYNEQFF. In DNA, the CDR3 is TGCAGTGCTAGTGAGGTTAGGATAAAGACTTACAATGAGCAGTTCTTC. The rearrangement joins TRBV20-1 to TRBJ2-1; D ambiguous. The germline V gene has CDR1 DFQATT and CDR2 SNEGSKA (reference sequence). The CDR3 extends over 16 amino acids. Trimming cost V 3 bases and J 4 bases, with 19 bases left between them.

The chain links TRBV3-1 (or the pseudogene TRBV3-2) to TRBJ1-2; TRBD1 matches at 7 bases. The V gene's germline CDR1 is LGHDT and CDR2 YNNKEL (reference sequence). This CDR3 has 14 amino acids. V lost 8 bases to trimming and J lost 4 bases; unmatched junction nucleotides: 10. The CDR3 region is CASWNNRDSYGYTF. In nucleotides, the CDR3 is TGTGCCAGCTGGAATAACCGGGACAGCTATGGCTACACCTTC.

The rearrangement joins TRBV5-1 to TRBJ2-1, with D tentatively TRBD2 (6 bases). V gave up 3 bases and J gave up 6 bases, with 22 bases separating them. The CDR3 sequence is 17 residues long. Germline V gene lookup returns CDR1 SGHRS and CDR2 YFSETQ. The CDR3 loop reads CASSSPTRGAGPNEQFF. As DNA, the CDR3 is TGCGCCAGCAGCTCCCCCACTCGAGGTGCGGGGCCCAATGAGCAGTTCTTC.

The V gene is TRBV18, the J gene TRBJ2-1; weak D call: TRBD1 (5 bases). Per the germline V gene, CDR1 is KGHSH and CDR2 is LQKENI. V shed 0 bases and J shed 8 bases, with 5 bases lying between them. This CDR3 is built from 12 residues. The CDR3 DNA reads TGTGCCAGCTCACCACCCAGGGATGAGCAGTTCTTC. Translation: CASSPPRDEQFF.

The rearrangement uses TRBV7-8 and TRBJ1-5; 8 bases align to TRBD1. Germline CDR1 is SGHVS and CDR2 is FQNEAQ. The CDR3 consists of 14 residues. Unmatched junction bases numbered 4, after V lost 5 bases and J lost 4 bases. The CDR3 loop is CASSPDRGNQPQHF. CDR3 DNA sequence: TGTGCCAGCAGCCCAGACAGGGGAAATCAGCCCCAGCATTTT.